The clone carrying this TCR beta chain was found many times. Antigen specificity is unknown. The sample is drawn from a study of T cells in Graves' hyperthyroidism and ophthalmopathy. Broader study findings: A model of 13 V-J features distinguished ophthalmopathy from stable hyperthyroidism. Most clonotypes that expanded in the thyroid above 0.001 also showed up in blood.

Amplified regions were TCR beta CDR3 sequences from RNA transcripts. When the TCR CDR3 underwent first-round RT-PCR, the HTBI primer set was used. TCRdb reanalysed the multiplex PCR reads using MiXCR and keeps one entry per CDR3 protein. The data contain fewer than 450,000 distinct CDR3 sequences, approximately 18% of them seen just once; the ten biggest clones take up around a third. Not enrolled were patients with uncontrolled infection, other autoimmune disease, pregnancy or lactation. CDR3 length equals 16 residues. CDR1 is DFQATT, CDR2 SNEGSKA, per germline (reference sequence). The V and J ends lost 5 bases and 1 base respectively, with 18 bases between them.

Material for sequencing was blood. The TCR comes from a woman younger than 45 with Graves' hyperthyroidism that later progressed to Graves' ophthalmopathy. The rearrangement links TRBV20-1 to TRBJ2-1; maybe TRBD1 (5 bases). CDR3 amino acids: CSAQGLAQQSYNEQFF. CDR3 DNA sequence: TGCAGTGCTCAGGGATTAGCTCAACAGTCCTACAATGAGCAGTTCTTC.